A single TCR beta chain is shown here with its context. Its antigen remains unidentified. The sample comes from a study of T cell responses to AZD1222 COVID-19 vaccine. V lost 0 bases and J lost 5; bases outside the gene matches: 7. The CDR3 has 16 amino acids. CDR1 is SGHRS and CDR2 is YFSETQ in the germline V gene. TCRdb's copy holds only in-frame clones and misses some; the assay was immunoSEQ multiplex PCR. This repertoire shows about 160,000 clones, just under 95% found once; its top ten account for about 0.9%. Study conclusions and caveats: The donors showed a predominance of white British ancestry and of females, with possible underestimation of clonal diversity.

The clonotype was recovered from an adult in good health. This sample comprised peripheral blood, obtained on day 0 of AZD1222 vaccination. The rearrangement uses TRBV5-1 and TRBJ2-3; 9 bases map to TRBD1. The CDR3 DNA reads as TGCGCCAGCAGCTTGGAAACAGGGGGCATGGGAGATACGCAGTATTTT. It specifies CASSLETGGMGDTQYF.